This T cell receptor (beta chain) was identified during a study of cytomegalovirus exposure and HLA in healthy donors. Study overall: Tens of millions of unique TCRs from HLA-typed donors made up an early data release.

It was with 60 Vbeta and 13 Jbeta primers that the PCR ran. The method was immunoSEQ multiplex PCR; TCRdb's version includes in-frame clones alone and lacks a portion of them. The sample carries 90,000 to 120,000 clones, roughly 72% recorded once. Study conclusions and caveats: In a later analysis, TCR beta V- and J-gene trimming showed a link to a missense DCLRE1C variant. As a later analysis revealed, most CMV-associated TCR beta chains appeared HLA-restricted.

Notes on this clone: What it binds is unknown.

The V gene lost 7 bases and the J gene lost 6 bases, with 10 bases spanning the gap. CDR3 length: 11 residues. CDR1 and CDR2 from the germline V gene are SGHTA and FQGNSA. Sequenced material: PBMCs. The V call is TRBV7-2, the J call TRBJ2-7, with D maybe TRBD2 (5 bases). This receptor was obtained from a man aged 25-45 years in good health and CMV-seronegative. The CDR3 protein is CASMREGEQYF. The CDR3 DNA reads as TGTGCCAGCATGAGGGAAGGCGAGCAGTACTTC.